Sequencing of this T cell receptor (beta chain) was carried out in a study of T cell responses to AZD1222 COVID-19 vaccine. Trimming pared 2 bases from V and 6 bases from J, leaving 16 bases between. Germline CDR1 and CDR2: SGHAT and FQNNGV. This CDR3 spans 15 amino acids. Sequenced by immunoSEQ multiplex PCR; TCRdb stores in-frame clones only, minus some. Here the sample spans roughly 140,000 clones, around 91% being singletons. A note on this clone: Its matching antigen is unknown.

Overall study findings and caveats: Just a handful of AZD1222 recipients tested seropositive at baseline. Across spike, vaccine-associated CD4 TCRs were found, dominant at 160-218 and 743-854. None of the repertoires were sampled until the peak T cell response had passed.

This specimen was peripheral blood, taken on day 0 of AZD1222 vaccination. The chain is built from TRBV11-2 and TRBJ1-1; D gene unclear. The source is an adult in good health. The CDR3 loop is CASSLSSGIRSEAFF. CDR3 nucleotides: TGTGCCAGCAGCTTATCCAGCGGGATTCGGTCTGAAGCTTTCTTT.